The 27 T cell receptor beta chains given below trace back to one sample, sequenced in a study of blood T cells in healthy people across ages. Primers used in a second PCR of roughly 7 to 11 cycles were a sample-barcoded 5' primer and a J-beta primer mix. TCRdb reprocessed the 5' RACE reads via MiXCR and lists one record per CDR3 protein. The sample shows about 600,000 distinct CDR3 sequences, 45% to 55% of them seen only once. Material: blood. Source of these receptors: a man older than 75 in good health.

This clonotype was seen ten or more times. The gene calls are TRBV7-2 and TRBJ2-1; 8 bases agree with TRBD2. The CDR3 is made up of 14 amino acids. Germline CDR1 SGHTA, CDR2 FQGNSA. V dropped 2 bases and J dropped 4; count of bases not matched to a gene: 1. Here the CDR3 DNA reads TGTGCCAGCAGCTTATTAGCGGGGTACAATGAGCAGTTCTTC. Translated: CASSLLAGYNEQFF.

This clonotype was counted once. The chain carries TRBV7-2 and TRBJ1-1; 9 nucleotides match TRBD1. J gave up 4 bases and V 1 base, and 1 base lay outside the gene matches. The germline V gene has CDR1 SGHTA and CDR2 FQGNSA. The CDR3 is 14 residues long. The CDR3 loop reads CASSLVQGATEAFF. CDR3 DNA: TGTGCCAGCAGCTTAGTACAGGGGGCCACTGAAGCTTTCTTT. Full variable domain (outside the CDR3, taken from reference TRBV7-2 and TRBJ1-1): GAGVSQSPSNKVTEKGKDVELRCDPISGHTALYWYRQSLGQGLEFLIYFQGNSAPDKSGLPSDRFSAERTGGSVSTLTIQRTQQEDSAVYLCASSLVQGATEAFFGQGTRLTVV.

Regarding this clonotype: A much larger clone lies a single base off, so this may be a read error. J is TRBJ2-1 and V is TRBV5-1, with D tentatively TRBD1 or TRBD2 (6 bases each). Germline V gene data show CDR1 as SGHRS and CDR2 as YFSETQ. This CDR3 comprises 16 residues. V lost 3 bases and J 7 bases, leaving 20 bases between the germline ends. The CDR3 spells CASSSTGRTGLNEQFF. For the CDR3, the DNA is TGCGCCAGCAGCTCGACAGGACGGACGGGACTGAATGAGCAGTTCTTC.

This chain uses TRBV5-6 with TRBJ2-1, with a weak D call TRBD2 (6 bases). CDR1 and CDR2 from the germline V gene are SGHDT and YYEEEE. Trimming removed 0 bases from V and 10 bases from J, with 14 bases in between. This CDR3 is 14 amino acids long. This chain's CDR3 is CASSLVGRAGEQFF. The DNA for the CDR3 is TGTGCCAGCAGCTTGGTGGGCAGAGCGGGCGAGCAGTTCTTC.

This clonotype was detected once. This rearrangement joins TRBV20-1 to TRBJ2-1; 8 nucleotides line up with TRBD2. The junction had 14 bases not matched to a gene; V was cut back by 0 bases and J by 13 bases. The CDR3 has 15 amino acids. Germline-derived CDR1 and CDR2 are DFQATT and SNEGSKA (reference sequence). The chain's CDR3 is CSAREGSGRSKTQFF. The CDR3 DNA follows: TGCAGTGCTAGAGAGGGAAGCGGGAGATCAAAGACCCAGTTCTTC.

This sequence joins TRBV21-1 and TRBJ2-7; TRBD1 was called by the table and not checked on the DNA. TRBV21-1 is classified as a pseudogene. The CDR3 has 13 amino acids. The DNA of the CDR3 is TGTGCCAGCAGCAAGCAGGGGGGCCACGAGCAGTACTTC. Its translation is CASSKQGGHEQYF.

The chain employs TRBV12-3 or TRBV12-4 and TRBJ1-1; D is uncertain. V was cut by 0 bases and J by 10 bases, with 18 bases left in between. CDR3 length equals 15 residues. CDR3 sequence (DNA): TGTGCCAGCAGTTTAGCGAACTATATAGCCCCCGGAGCTTTCTTT. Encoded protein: CASSLANYIAPGAFF.

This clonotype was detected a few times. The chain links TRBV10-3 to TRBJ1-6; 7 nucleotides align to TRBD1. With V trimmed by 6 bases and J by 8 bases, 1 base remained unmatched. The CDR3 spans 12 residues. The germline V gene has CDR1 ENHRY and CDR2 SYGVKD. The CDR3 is CAIRGTDSPLHF. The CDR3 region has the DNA TGTGCCATCAGAGGGACAGATTCACCCCTCCACTTT.

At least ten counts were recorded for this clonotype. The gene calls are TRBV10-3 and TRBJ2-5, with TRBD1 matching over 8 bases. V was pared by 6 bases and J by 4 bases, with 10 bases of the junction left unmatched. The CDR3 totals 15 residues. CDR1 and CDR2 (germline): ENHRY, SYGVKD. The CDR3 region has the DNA TGTGCCATCAGCATGACAGGGGCTCAGGGAGAGACCCAGTACTTC. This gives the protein CAISMTGAQGETQYF.

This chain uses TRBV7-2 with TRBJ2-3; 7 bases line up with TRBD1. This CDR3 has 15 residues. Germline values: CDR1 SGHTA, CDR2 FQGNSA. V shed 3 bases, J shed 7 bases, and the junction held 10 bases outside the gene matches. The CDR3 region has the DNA TGTGCCAGCAGCTTGTCCGGGACAGATCTCAATACGCAGTATTTT. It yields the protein CASSLSGTDLNTQYF.

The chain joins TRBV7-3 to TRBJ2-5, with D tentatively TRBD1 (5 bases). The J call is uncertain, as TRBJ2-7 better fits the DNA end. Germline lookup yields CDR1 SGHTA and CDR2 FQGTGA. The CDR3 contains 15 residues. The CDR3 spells CASTGYGAPIHEQYF. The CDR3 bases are TGTGCCAGCACTGGATATGGGGCCCCCATCCACGAGCAGTACTTC.

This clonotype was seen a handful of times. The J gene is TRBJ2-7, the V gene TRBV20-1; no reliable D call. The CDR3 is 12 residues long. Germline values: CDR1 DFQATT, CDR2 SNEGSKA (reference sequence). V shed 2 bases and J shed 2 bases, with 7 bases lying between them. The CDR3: CSARRPPYEQYF. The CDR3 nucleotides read TGCAGTGCTAGACGTCCACCCTACGAGCAGTACTTC.

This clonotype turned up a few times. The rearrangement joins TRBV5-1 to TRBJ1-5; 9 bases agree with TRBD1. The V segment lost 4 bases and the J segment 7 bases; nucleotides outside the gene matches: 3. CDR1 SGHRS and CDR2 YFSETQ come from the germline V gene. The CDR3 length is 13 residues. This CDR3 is CASSNGQGQPQHF. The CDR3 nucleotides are TGCGCCAGCAGCAACGGACAGGGGCAGCCCCAGCATTTT.

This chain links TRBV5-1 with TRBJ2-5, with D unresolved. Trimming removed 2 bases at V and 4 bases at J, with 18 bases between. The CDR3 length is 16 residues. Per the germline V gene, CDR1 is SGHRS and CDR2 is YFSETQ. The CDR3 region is CASSLGRRPSPETQYF. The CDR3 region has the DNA TGCGCCAGCAGCTTAGGTCGGCGACCGTCCCCAGAGACCCAGTACTTC.

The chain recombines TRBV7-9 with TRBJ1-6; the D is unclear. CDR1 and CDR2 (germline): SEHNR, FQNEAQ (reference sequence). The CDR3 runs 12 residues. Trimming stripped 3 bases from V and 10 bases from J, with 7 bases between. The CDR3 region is CASSFPSSPLHF. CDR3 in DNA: TGTGCCAGCAGCTTTCCAAGCTCACCCCTCCACTTT.

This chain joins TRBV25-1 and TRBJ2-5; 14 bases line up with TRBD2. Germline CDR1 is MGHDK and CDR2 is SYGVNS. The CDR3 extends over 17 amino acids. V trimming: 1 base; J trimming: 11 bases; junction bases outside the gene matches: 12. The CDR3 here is CASSEWPTSGRANEQYF. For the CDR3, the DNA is TGTGCCAGCAGTGAATGGCCGACTAGCGGGAGGGCCAATGAGCAGTACTTC.

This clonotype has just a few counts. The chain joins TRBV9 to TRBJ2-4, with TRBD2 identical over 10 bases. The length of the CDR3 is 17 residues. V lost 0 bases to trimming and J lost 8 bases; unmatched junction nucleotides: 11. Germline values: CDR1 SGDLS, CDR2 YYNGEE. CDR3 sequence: CASSVGVAGGTRDIQYF. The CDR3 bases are TGTGCCAGCAGCGTAGGGGTAGCGGGGGGAACGCGGGACATTCAGTACTTC.

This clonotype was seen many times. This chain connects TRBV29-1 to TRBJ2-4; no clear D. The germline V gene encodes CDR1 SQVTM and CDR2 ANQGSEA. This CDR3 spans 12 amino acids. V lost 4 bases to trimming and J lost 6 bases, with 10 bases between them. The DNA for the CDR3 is TGCAGCGTTGGGGTGAACGGAAACATTCAGTACTTC. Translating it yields CSVGVNGNIQYF.

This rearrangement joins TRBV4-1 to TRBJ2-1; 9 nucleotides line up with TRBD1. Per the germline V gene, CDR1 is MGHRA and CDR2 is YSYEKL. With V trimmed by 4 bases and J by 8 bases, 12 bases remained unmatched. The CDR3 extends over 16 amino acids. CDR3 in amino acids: CASSPLPGQGADEQFF. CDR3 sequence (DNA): TGCGCCAGCAGCCCACTTCCGGGACAGGGTGCCGATGAGCAGTTCTTC.

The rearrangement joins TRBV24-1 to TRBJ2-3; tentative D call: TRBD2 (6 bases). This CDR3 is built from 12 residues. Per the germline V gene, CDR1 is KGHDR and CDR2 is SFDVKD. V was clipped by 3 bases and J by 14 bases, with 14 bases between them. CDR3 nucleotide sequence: TGTGCCACCAGTGATCCCGCCGGGAGCTGGTATTTT. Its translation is CATSDPAGSWYF.

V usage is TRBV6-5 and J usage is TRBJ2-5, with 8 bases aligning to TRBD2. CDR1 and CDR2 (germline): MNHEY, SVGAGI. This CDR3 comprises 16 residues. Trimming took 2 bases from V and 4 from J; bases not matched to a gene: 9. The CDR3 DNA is TGTGCCAGCAGTTACGTTGGGCGGGGGGCTGGAGAGACCCAGTACTTC. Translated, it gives CASSYVGRGAGETQYF.

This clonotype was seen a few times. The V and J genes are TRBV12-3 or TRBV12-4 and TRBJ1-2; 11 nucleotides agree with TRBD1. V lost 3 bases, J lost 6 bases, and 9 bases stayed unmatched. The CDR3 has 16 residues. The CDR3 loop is CASSLVWGQGVNGYTF. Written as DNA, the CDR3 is TGTGCCAGCAGTTTGGTATGGGGACAGGGGGTGAATGGCTACACCTTC.

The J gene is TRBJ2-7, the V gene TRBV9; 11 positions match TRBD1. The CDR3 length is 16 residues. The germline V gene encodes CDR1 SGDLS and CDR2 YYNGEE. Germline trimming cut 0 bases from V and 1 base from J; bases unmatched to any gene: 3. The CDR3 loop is CASSVAGTGGSYEQYF. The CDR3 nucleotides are TGTGCCAGCAGCGTAGCAGGGACAGGGGGTTCCTACGAGCAGTACTTC.

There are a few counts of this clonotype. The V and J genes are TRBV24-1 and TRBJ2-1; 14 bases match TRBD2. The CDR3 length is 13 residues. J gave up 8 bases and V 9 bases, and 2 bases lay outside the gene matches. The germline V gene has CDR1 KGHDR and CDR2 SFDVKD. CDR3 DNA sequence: TGTGCCACCGGGACTAGCGGGAGTGATGAGCAGTTCTTC. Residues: CATGTSGSDEQFF.

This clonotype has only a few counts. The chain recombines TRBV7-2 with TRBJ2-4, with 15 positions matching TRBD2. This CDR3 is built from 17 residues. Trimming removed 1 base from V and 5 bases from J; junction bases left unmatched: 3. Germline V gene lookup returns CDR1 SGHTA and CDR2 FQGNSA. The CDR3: CASSLGTSGRAQNIQYF. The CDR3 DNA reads TGTGCCAGCAGCTTAGGGACTAGCGGGAGGGCCCAAAACATTCAGTACTTC.

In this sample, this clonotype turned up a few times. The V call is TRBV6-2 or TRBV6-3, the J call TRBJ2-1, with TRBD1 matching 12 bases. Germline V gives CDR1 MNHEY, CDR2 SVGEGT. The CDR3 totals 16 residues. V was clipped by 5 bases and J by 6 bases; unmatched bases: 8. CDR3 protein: CASSAPGQGAGNEQFF. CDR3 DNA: TGTGCCAGCAGTGCCCCGGGACAGGGGGCGGGCAATGAGCAGTTCTTC.

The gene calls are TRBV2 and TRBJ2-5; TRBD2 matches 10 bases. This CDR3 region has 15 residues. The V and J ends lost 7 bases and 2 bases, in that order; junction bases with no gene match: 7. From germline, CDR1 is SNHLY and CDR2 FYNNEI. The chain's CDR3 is CASTFTAGGQETQYF. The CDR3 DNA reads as TGTGCCAGCACCTTTACAGCGGGGGGGCAAGAGACCCAGTACTTC.